This TCR beta chain emerged from a study of glioma-infiltrating T cells after dendritic cell vaccination. The protocol was immunoSEQ multiplex PCR, while the TCRdb copy is restricted to in-frame clones and leaves out a portion. The top ten clones hold about 3.2% of a sample with under 100,000 clones, around 85% of them seen once. This clone occurred a few times. Other DNA sequences in the same sample also yield this CDR3. This receptor was obtained from a human donor with glioblastoma. The material sequenced was blood, taken before dendritic cell vaccination.

CDR3 bases: TGCGCCAGCAGCCTAGATGGACTAGCGGGAACCGGGGAGCTGTTTTTT. It specifies CASSLDGLAGTGELFF. V usage is TRBV4-1 and J usage is TRBJ2-2; the match to TRBD2 covers 12 bases. CDR1 is MGHRA, CDR2 YSYEKL, per germline. The V and J ends lost 4 bases and 5 bases, in that order; junction bases with no gene match: 5. The CDR3 extends over 16 amino acids.